These 14 T cell receptor beta chains originate from one sample sequenced in a study of T cells in women clearing cervical HPV infection. Repertoires were generated with immunoSEQ multiplex PCR, while TCRdb's copy carries only in-frame clones and drops some. The sample data list 30,000 to 40,000 clones. The sample taken for sequencing was blood buffy coat. These receptors originate from a woman between 18 and 70 years old with a cervical HPV16 infection that either progressed to CIN3+ or cleared (not recorded which).

Remarks on this clone: The CDR3 end is not reached by the read, which stops 3 residues before it; the germline J gene fills it in. The chain recombines TRBV2 with TRBJ1-1, with a possible D match to TRBD1 (5 bases). CDR3 length: 14 amino acids. Germline CDR1 SNHLY, CDR2 FYNNEI. CDR3: CASSEARTPEGAFF. CDR3 DNA, as far as it was read: TGTGCCAGCAGTGAAGCGCGGACACCCGAAGGA.

About this clone: The CDR3 is cut off 3 residues early in the read; its end comes from the germline J gene. The gene calls are TRBV5-6 and TRBJ1-2, with TRBD1 matching 10 bases. The V and J ends lost 7 bases and 4 bases, in that order; junction bases with no gene match: 10. Germline V gives CDR1 SGHDT, CDR2 YYEEEE. CDR3 length: 15 amino acids. CDR3 DNA (partial): TGTGCCAGCCAATCCCGGGACAGGGGTACCTATGGC. This translates into CASQSRDRGTYG. The whole CDR3 region reads CASQSRDRGTYGYTF.

With respect to this clone: The CDR3 end lies 3 residues beyond the end of the read and is filled in from the germline J gene. The chain has TRBV20-1 and TRBJ1-2, with D tentatively TRBD1 (6 bases). Germline CDR1 DFQATT, CDR2 SNEGSKA (reference sequence). The CDR3 spans 16 residues. CDR3 sequence reads: CSARDLHREGTDTYTF. CDR3 DNA (partial): TGCAGTGCTAGAGATCTCCACAGGGAGGGCACAGATACC.

As concerns this clone: The read terminates 3 residues ahead of where the CDR3 ends, so the germline J gene completes it. J is TRBJ2-1 and V is TRBV20-1; 7 bases align to TRBD2. V dropped 3 bases and J dropped 4; count of bases not matched to a gene: 6. This CDR3 has 14 amino acids. Germline loops: CDR1 DFQATT, CDR2 SNEGSKA (reference sequence). The part of the CDR3 DNA that was read is TGCAGTGCTAGTGAGCGGGACTTATACAATGAG. It is translated as CSASERDLYNE. In full, the CDR3 reads CSASERDLYNEQFF.

Turning to this clone: The DNA ends 3 residues before the CDR3 does, and the rest of the CDR3 is filled in from the germline J gene. V and J are TRBV24-1 and TRBJ1-2, with TRBD1 as a possible D gene (6 bases). CDR1 is KGHDR, CDR2 SFDVKD, per germline. V dropped 3 bases and J dropped 4 bases, with 11 bases sitting between them. This CDR3 is 14 amino acids long. CDR3 sequence: CATSDRDIPYGYTF. The DNA read from the CDR3 is TGTGCCACCAGTGATAGGGACATCCCCTATGGC.

In the case of this clone: With the read ending 3 residues before the CDR3 end, the germline J gene is used to fill in that end. The chain employs TRBV20-1 and TRBJ2-2, with D maybe TRBD1 (6 bases). V shed 4 bases and J shed 3 bases, with 9 bases lying between them. This CDR3 has 13 residues. Germline V gives CDR1 DFQATT, CDR2 SNEGSKA (reference sequence). The covered CDR3 bases are TGCAGTGCTAAGGGACATCACACCGGGGAG. This sequence encodes CSAKGHHTGE. The entire CDR3 reads CSAKGHHTGELFF.

Note on this clone: The CDR3 end lies 3 residues beyond the end of the read and is filled in from the germline J gene. This chain joins TRBV10-3 and TRBJ2-3; tentatively, D is TRBD2 (6 bases). Germline CDR1 ENHRY, CDR2 SYGVKD. Deletions cut 6 bases from V and 1 base from J, with 11 bases between. CDR3 size: 14 residues. The CDR3 protein is CAIRSGEGTDTQYF. The sequenced CDR3 bases are TGTGCCATCAGGTCCGGGGAGGGCACAGATACG.

About this clone: The read terminates 3 residues before the CDR3 end, so the remaining end is supplied by the germline J gene. The V gene is TRBV11-2, the J gene TRBJ2-3, with TRBD2 identical over 7 bases. Germline loops: CDR1 SGHAT, CDR2 FQNNGV. V was clipped by 5 bases and J by 3 bases; unmatched bases: 8. The CDR3 is 15 residues long. The sequenced part of the CDR3 DNA is TGTGCCAGCAGCCCACTAGCGAATGGAACAGATACG. Protein sequence: CASSPLANGTDT. The CDR3 as a whole reads CASSPLANGTDTQYF.

Regarding this clone: The CDR3 goes on 3 residues after the read ends, and that part is filled in from the germline J gene. The V call is TRBV5-1, the J call TRBJ1-2; D might be TRBD1 (6 bases). Trimming cost V 0 bases and J 4 bases, with 16 bases left between them. The CDR3 length is 16 residues. Germline V gene lookup returns CDR1 SGHRS and CDR2 YFSETQ. The sequenced part of the CDR3 DNA is TGCGCCAGCAGCTTGGATTTGGGGCGCAGGGGCTATGGC. Translation gives CASSLDLGRRGYG. The entire CDR3 is CASSLDLGRRGYGYTF.

About this clone: At one of its ends the junction is not consistent with the germline gene, which may arise from a read error. Other nucleotide sequences from this sample produce the same CDR3. CDR3 amino acids: CATSTGVGNTIYF. The CDR3 DNA, read in part, is TGTGCCACCTCGACAGGGGTCGGAAACACT. The genes are TRBV19 and TRBJ1-3, with TRBD1 identical over 8 bases. The CDR3 is cut off 3 residues early in the read; its end comes from the germline J gene. The V gene's germline CDR1 is LNHDA and CDR2 SQIVND (reference sequence). This CDR3 contains 13 residues.

As concerns this clone: The CDR3 end lies 3 residues beyond the end of the read and is filled in from the germline J gene. The chain has TRBV2 and TRBJ1-2, with unresolved D. The CDR3 sequence is 12 residues long. Germline V gene lookup returns CDR1 SNHLY and CDR2 FYNNEI. The CDR3: CASSKLADTYTF. The sequenced CDR3 bases are TGTGCCAGCAGCAAACTAGCAGATACC. The full variable domain, rest sourced from reference TRBV2 and TRBJ1-2, is EPEVTQTPSHQVTQMGQEVILRCVPISNHLYFYWYRQILGQKVEFLVSFYNNEISEKSEIFDDQFSVERPDGSNFTLKIRSTKLEDSAMYFCASSKLADTYTFGSGTRLTVV.

Comment on this clone: Coverage ceases 3 residues before the CDR3 finishes, and the germline J gene fills in the end. In the same sample, other DNA sequences code for this CDR3. The chain recombines TRBV20-1 with TRBJ2-3, with TRBD2 matching 15 bases. Losses at the gene ends were 3 bases for V and 6 bases for J; bases not matched to a gene: 4. Germline V CDR1 and CDR2: DFQATT, SNEGSKA (reference sequence). CDR3 length equals 15 residues. CDR3 sequence reads: CSARGLAGGLDTQYF. The sequenced CDR3 bases are TGCAGTGCTAGGGGACTAGCGGGGGGTCTGGATACG.

With respect to this clone: The read terminates 3 residues before the CDR3 end, so the remaining end is supplied by the germline J gene. J is TRBJ1-1 and V is TRBV5-6, with unresolved D. Trimming removed 6 bases at V and 1 base at J, with 10 bases between. Germline values: CDR1 SGHDT, CDR2 YYEEEE. The CDR3 spans 13 residues. This CDR3 is CASNRGPNTEAFF. Incomplete CDR3 DNA: TGTGCCAGCAATCGTGGGCCGAACACTGAA. The entire variable domain, with the rest obtained from reference TRBV5-6 and TRBJ1-1, is as follows: DAGVTQSPTHLIKTRGQQVTLRCSPKSGHDTVSWYQQALGQGPQFIFQYYEEEERQRGNFPDRFSGHQFPNYSSELNVNALLLGDSALYLCASNRGPNTEAFFGQGTRLTVV.

Regarding this clone: The read terminates 3 residues before the CDR3 end, so the remaining end is supplied by the germline J gene. This chain links TRBV29-1 with TRBJ2-2; perhaps TRBD1 as D (6 bases). In germline, CDR1 is SQVTM, CDR2 ANQGSEA. This CDR3 has 12 amino acids. Trimming removed 0 bases from V and 9 bases from J, with 8 bases in between. This CDR3 is CSVEEGGRELFF. The CDR3 bases that were read are TGCAGCGTTGAAGAAGGGGGTAGGGAG.